This TCR beta chain was sequenced during a study of T cell responses to AZD1222 COVID-19 vaccine. Libraries were prepared by immunoSEQ multiplex PCR; TCRdb keeps only in-frame clonotypes and omits some of them. The table lists some 95,000 clones, roughly nine tenths of them singletons. There are 13 residues in the CDR3. Germline V gene data show CDR1 as SQVTM and CDR2 as ANQGSEA. The V gene lost 8 bases and the J gene lost 6 bases, with 18 bases spanning the gap. The receptor was isolated from an adult in good health. This chain connects TRBV29-1 to TRBJ2-3; either TRBD1 or TRBD2 may fit D (5 bases each). The source was peripheral blood, collected on day 0 of AZD1222 vaccination. The CDR3 here is CSTTPGAADTQYF. DNA of the CDR3: TGCAGCACGACCCCCGGGGCCGCCGATACGCAGTATTTT.